The clone carrying this T cell receptor beta chain was detected only a few times. Its specificity is not known. The sample comes from a study of response to subunit inactivated influenza vaccine. Study results and caveats: Few additional T cells are recruited per seasonal influenza vaccination, authors suggested.

TCRdb redid the calling of the RT-PCR reads with MiXCR, one entry per CDR3 protein. The sample yields 200,000 to 250,000 distinct CDR3 sequences, more than 9% seen once. The CDR3 loop spans 15 amino acids. V shed 4 bases, J shed 12 bases, and the junction held 6 bases outside the gene matches. CDR1 is LGHNA, CDR2 YSLEER, per germline. The sequencing here drew on non-naive T cells sorted from PBMCs, taken approximately 15 days before vaccination. The receptor was derived from a middle-aged man who received an inactivated influenza vaccine. The chain carries TRBV4-3 and TRBJ2-1, with 16 bases matching TRBD2. This CDR3 reads CASSPGTSGRVGQFF. In DNA form, the CDR3 reads TGCGCCAGCAGCCCGGGGACTAGCGGGAGGGTGGGGCAGTTCTTC.